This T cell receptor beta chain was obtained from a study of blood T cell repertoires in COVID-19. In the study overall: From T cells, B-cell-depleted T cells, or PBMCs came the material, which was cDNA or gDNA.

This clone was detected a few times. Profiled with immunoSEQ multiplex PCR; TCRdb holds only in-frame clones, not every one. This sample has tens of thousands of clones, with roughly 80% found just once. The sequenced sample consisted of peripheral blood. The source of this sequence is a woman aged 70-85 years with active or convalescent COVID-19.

The CDR3 reads CASRPTGVGSPLHF. The CDR3 bases are TGTGCCAGCAGACCGACAGGGGTAGGTTCACCCCTCCACTTT. The V gene is TRBV6-6, the J gene TRBJ1-6; 8 nucleotides line up with TRBD1. Unmatched junction bases numbered 7, after V lost 6 bases and J lost 9 bases. Germline assignment: CDR1 MNHNY and CDR2 SVGAGI (reference sequence). The CDR3 covers 14 residues.